These 10 T cell receptor beta chains share one sample of origin, sequenced in a study of T cells in Graves' hyperthyroidism and ophthalmopathy (dated by TCRdb to about 2019). Library preparation used multiplex PCR. Data came from an Illumina HiSeq 2000. TCR beta CDR3 regions were amplified from RNA transcripts. The TCR CDR3 was subjected to a first round of RT-PCR using the HTBI primer set and the Qiagen OneStep RT-PCR kit. TCRdb redid the processing of the public reads, applying fastp at Q25 and MiXCR, and retained in-frame beta chains. Rows with one shared CDR3 protein collapse into an entry with the most common genes and DNA. In all, the sample holds about 530,000 distinct CDR3 sequences, and 17% of those were seen once. The leading ten clones occupy approximately 18% of the sample. The sample consisted of blood. Receptors were obtained from a woman between 18 and 29 years old with Graves' ophthalmopathy.

The J gene is TRBJ2-5, the V gene TRBV29-1, with 14 positions matching TRBD2. CDR1 is SQVTM and CDR2 is ANQGSEA in the germline V gene. The CDR3 length is 16 residues. J lost 1 base, V lost 7 bases, and 8 bases had no gene match. This chain's CDR3 is CSGVGLAGGSQETQYF. CDR3 sequence (DNA): TGCAGCGGGGTAGGACTAGCGGGGGGCTCCCAAGAGACCCAGTACTTC. The whole variable domain, filled in from reference TRBV29-1 and TRBJ2-5, reads SAVISQKPSRDICQRGTSLTIQCQVDSQVTMMFWYRQQPGQSLTLIATANQGSEATYESGFVIDKFPISRPNLTFSTLTVSNMSPEDSSIYLCSGVGLAGGSQETQYFGPGTRLLVL.

This clonotype was recorded many times. This chain uses TRBV6-1 with TRBJ2-1, with 7 bases matching TRBD2. V was clipped by 3 bases and J by 2 bases; unmatched bases: 4. Germline assignment: CDR1 MNHNS and CDR2 SASEGT. CDR3 length: 15 amino acids. CDR3 sequence (DNA): TGTGCCAGCAGTGATATAGCGGGTGCCTACAATGAGCAGTTCTTC. Its translation is CASSDIAGAYNEQFF.

This clonotype was seen many times. The chain uses TRBV7-9 and TRBJ2-7; the match to TRBD1 covers 7 bases. The CDR3 consists of 17 residues. CDR1 is SEHNR and CDR2 is FQNEAQ in the germline V gene (reference sequence). J gave up 3 bases and V 5 bases, and 16 bases lay outside the gene matches. In DNA, the CDR3 is TGTGCCAGCAGCCAACCACGTAGACAGGGTCGGGGCTACGAGCAGTACTTC. Encoded protein: CASSQPRRQGRGYEQYF.

Many counts were recorded for this clonotype. This sequence joins TRBV24-1 and TRBJ2-1; D call uncertain. This CDR3 contains 17 residues. V was cut by 1 base and J by 1 base, with 13 bases left in between. Germline assignment: CDR1 KGHDR and CDR2 SFDVKD. CDR3 residues: CATSDFVGEGSYNEQFF. CDR3 DNA: TGTGCCACCAGTGATTTCGTTGGAGAAGGGTCCTACAATGAGCAGTTCTTC.

The chain couples TRBV27 to TRBJ1-4; D remains ambiguous. There are 14 residues in the CDR3. Trimming pared 3 bases from V and 5 bases from J, leaving 10 bases between. CDR1 is MNHEY, CDR2 SMNVEV, per germline (reference sequence). The CDR3 DNA sequence: TGTGCCAGCAGTTTGTCGGTTCGGAATGAAAAACTGTTTTTT. Translated: CASSLSVRNEKLFF.

The chain uses TRBV20-1 and TRBJ2-1, with 9 bases identical to TRBD2. The length of the CDR3 is 14 residues. Germline V gene sequence: CDR1 DFQATT, CDR2 SNEGSKA (reference sequence). The V and J ends lost 2 bases and 5 bases, in that order; junction bases with no gene match: 4. For the CDR3, the DNA is TGCAGTGCTAGACCGGGGACTAGCAACAATGAGCAGTTCTTC. It is translated as CSARPGTSNNEQFF.

The table lists this clonotype with many counts. The chain employs TRBV11-2 and TRBJ2-7; TRBD1 or TRBD2 may be the D gene (6 bases each). This CDR3 contains 12 residues. CDR1 and CDR2 from the germline V gene are SGHAT and FQNNGV. V was clipped by 4 bases and J by 7 bases, with 11 bases between them. In DNA form, the CDR3 reads TGTGCCAGCAGCTCCTCGGGGGCAGAGCAGTACTTC. Translating it yields CASSSSGAEQYF.

The chain employs TRBV6-6 and TRBJ2-7; 8 bases are a match to TRBD2. The CDR3 length is 15 residues. The J segment lost 7 bases and the V segment lost 0 bases, leaving 8 bases of the junction unmatched. Germline assignment: CDR1 MNHNY and CDR2 SVGAGI (reference sequence). CDR3 sequence (DNA): TGTGCCAGCAGTTACTCTACTAGCGGAGGGGGGGAGCAGTACTTC. Protein product: CASSYSTSGGGEQYF.

There are many counts of this clonotype. The chain is built from TRBV20-1 and TRBJ1-1; 9 positions agree with TRBD1. Germline values: CDR1 DFQATT, CDR2 SNEGSKA (reference sequence). This CDR3 region has 13 residues. Trimming removed 5 bases from V and 11 bases from J; junction bases left unmatched: 12. The CDR3 DNA reads TGCAGTGCTGAGGGACAGGGAATCAATTGGGCTTTCTTT. As protein: CSAEGQGINWAFF.

This clonotype was seen repeatedly, ten times or more. The chain is built from TRBV6-2 or TRBV6-3 and TRBJ2-5, with D perhaps assigned TRBD1 or TRBD2 (5 bases each). The CDR3 is 14 residues long. Germline V gene sequence: CDR1 MNHEY, CDR2 SVGEGT. Between the trimmed V and J ends, which lost 2 bases and 5 bases, there was a span of 12 bases. The CDR3 DNA follows: TGTGCCAGCAGTTACCTCGGGGCCGCGGAGACCCAGTACTTC. This codes for CASSYLGAAETQYF.